The clone carrying this T cell receptor beta chain appeared a single time. This specimen belongs to a study of blood T cell repertoires in COVID-19. Trimming left V 6 bases short and J 3 bases short, with 17 bases between. CDR3 length equals 16 residues. The germline V gene encodes CDR1 KGHSH and CDR2 LQKENI. As originally analysed: Amplifying reference gene primers gave estimates of nucleated cell counts. The protocol was immunoSEQ multiplex PCR, while the TCRdb copy is restricted to in-frame clones and leaves out a portion. The V and J calls and clone size were taken over from that table, and D and trimming were inferred from the DNA. This sample has more than 110,000 clones, with around nine tenths found just once.

The gene calls are TRBV18 and TRBJ2-2, with a weak D call TRBD1 (6 bases). The sample consisted of peripheral blood. This receptor was taken from a woman aged 40 to 50 with acute or convalescent COVID-19. The DNA of the CDR3 is TGTGCCAGCTCCATAAGTATGGGGGCTGACACCGGGGAGCTGTTTTTT. It translates to CASSISMGADTGELFF.